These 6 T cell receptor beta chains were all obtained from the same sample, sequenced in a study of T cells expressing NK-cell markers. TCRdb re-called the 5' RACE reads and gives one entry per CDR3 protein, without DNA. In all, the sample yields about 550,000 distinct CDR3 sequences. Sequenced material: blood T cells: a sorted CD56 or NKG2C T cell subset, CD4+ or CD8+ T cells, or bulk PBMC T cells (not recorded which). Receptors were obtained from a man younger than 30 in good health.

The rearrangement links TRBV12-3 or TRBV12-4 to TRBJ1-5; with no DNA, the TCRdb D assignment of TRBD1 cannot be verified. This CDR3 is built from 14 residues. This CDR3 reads CASSFRGWDQPQHF.

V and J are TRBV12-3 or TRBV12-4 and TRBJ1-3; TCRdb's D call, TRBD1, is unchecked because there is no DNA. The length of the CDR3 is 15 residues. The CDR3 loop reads CASSKDRFSGNTIYF.

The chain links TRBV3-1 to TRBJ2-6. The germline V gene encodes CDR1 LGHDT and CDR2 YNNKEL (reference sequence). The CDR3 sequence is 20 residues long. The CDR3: CASSQDLQTINSTGANVLTF.

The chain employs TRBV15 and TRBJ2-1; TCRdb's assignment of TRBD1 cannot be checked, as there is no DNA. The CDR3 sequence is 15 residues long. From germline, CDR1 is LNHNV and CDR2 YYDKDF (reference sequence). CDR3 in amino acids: CATSRDRGSYNEQFF.

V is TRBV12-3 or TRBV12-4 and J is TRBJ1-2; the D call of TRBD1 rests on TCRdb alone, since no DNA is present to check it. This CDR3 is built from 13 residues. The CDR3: CASSPGGRDGYTF.

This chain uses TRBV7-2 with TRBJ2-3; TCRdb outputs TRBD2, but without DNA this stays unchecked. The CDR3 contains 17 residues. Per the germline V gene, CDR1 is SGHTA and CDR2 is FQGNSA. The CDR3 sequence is CASSLSEARRAPDTQYF.